The rows below give T cell receptor beta chains drawn from one sample of a study of blood T cell repertoires in COVID-19. The assay was immunoSEQ multiplex PCR, and TCRdb's table has in-frame clones only and misses some. This sample has 350,000 to 450,000 clones, with about 88% found just once. The material sequenced was peripheral blood. These receptors were obtained from a human donor in a cohort sampled during active COVID-19. The CDR3 runs from the conserved cysteine through the conserved F or W. D genes are given only for firm matches. Only part of the rows carry a size: once, few, many, or a class if the clone is expanded.

>TRBV14|TRBJ1-4|.|few
CASSLWGDDEKLFF
TGTGCCAGCAGCTTGTGGGGAGATGATGAAAAACTGTTTTTT
>TRBV2|TRBJ2-3|TRBD2|few
CASTWTSARTDTQYF
TGTGCCAGCACTTGGACTAGCGCCCGCACAGATACGCAGTATTTT
>TRBV4-1|TRBJ2-1|TRBD2|.
CASRKAGDLYNEQFF
TGCGCCAGCAGAAAGGCGGGGGATCTCTACAATGAGCAGTTCTTC
>TRBV19|TRBJ1-5|.|.
CASSIITPDSNQPQHF
TGTGCCAGTAGTATAATAACGCCAGATAGCAATCAGCCCCAGCATTTT
>TRBV13|TRBJ1-2|.|.
CASSPGTQKLLYGYTF
TGTGCCAGCAGCCCGGGGACACAGAAGTTACTCTATGGCTACACCTTC
>TRBV3-1/TRBV3-2|TRBJ2-5|.|.
CASSQADQPRVQETQYF
TGTGCCAGCAGCCAAGCCGACCAACCCCGGGTGCAAGAGACCCAGTACTTC
>TRBV24-1|TRBJ2-1|TRBD2|once
CATSDFTSGTSAYNEQFF
TGTGCCACCAGTGATTTCACCTCCGGGACTAGCGCCTACAATGAGCAGTTCTTC
>TRBV19|TRBJ1-4|.|few
CASSREKGKLFF
TGTGCCAGTAGCAGGGAAAAGGGAAAACTGTTTTTT
>TRBV27|TRBJ2-1|.|.
CASRLGGSSYNEQFF
TGTGCCAGCAGACTTGGAGGGAGCTCCTACAATGAGCAGTTCTTC
>TRBV9|TRBJ2-3|TRBD2|.
CASSVLAGFTDTQYF
TGTGCCAGCAGCGTCCTAGCGGGTTTCACAGATACGCAGTATTTT
>TRBV18|TRBJ1-6|TRBD1|.
CASSLGQGDSPLHF
TGTGCCAGCTCACTGGGACAGGGAGATTCACCCCTCCACTTT
>TRBV10-3|TRBJ2-7|.|.
CAISPAGQAYEQYF
TGTGCCATCAGTCCAGCTGGGCAGGCTTACGAGCAGTACTTC
>TRBV7-3|TRBJ2-5|TRBD2|.
CASSPGLAGLSQETQYF
TGTGCCAGCAGCCCGGGACTAGCGGGGTTAAGTCAAGAGACCCAGTACTTC
>TRBV9|TRBJ1-3|.|.
CASSADGSSGNTIYF
TGTGCCAGCAGCGCGGACGGGAGCTCTGGAAACACCATATATTTT
>TRBV11-1|TRBJ2-7|.|few
CASSLGRGYEQYF
TGTGCCAGCAGCTTGGGCAGGGGATACGAGCAGTACTTC
>TRBV29-1|TRBJ2-1|.|.
CSATSIPGYYNEQFF
TGCAGCGCCACCTCAATCCCGGGATACTACAATGAGCAGTTCTTC
>TRBV7-7|TRBJ2-2|TRBD1|.
CASSPRTGGTGELFF
TGTGCTAGCAGCCCTCGGACAGGGGGAACCGGGGAGCTGTTTTTT
>TRBV5-1|TRBJ1-1|.|few
CASSLVVGNTEAFF
TGCGCCAGCAGCTTGGTGGTCGGGAACACTGAAGCTTTCTTT
>TRBV11-2|TRBJ1-1|.|.
CASSLGPRGMNTEAFF
TGTGCCAGCAGCTTAGGGCCACGGGGGATGAACACTGAAGCTTTCTTT
>TRBV19|TRBJ1-1|.|.
CASSIDLSGLAFF
TGTGCCAGTAGTATAGATCTGTCGGGATTGGCTTTCTTT
>TRBV19|TRBJ2-7|TRBD2|.
CASSIVLAGGSFDEQYF
TGTGCCAGTAGTATTGTACTAGCGGGAGGGTCTTTCGACGAGCAGTACTTC
>TRBV30|TRBJ1-2|.|.
CAWMDRARIGYGYTF
TGTGCCTGGATGGACAGAGCGCGAATTGGCTATGGCTACACCTTC
>TRBV5-8|TRBJ1-2|.|.
CASSLMRGTPFANYGYTF
TGTGCCAGCAGCTTGATGCGTGGGACACCCTTCGCTAACTATGGCTACACCTTC
>TRBV30|TRBJ1-2|.|.
CAWSPDSRYGYTF
TGTGCCTGGAGCCCGGACAGTCGCTATGGCTACACCTTC
>TRBV10-3|TRBJ2-7|TRBD2|.
CAISEATSGRSYEQYF
TGTGCCATCAGTGAGGCCACTAGCGGGAGATCCTACGAGCAGTACTTC
>TRBV5-1|TRBJ2-1|TRBD2|.
CASSLEGLSYNEQFF
TGCGCCAGCAGCTTGGAGGGACTATCCTACAATGAGCAGTTCTTC
>TRBV24-1|TRBJ2-1|TRBD2|.
CATSARGTSVSYNEQFF
TGTGCCACCAGTGCTCGCGGGACTAGCGTCTCCTACAATGAGCAGTTCTTC
>TRBV27|TRBJ2-1|.|.
CASSRSPRGSSSYNEQFF
TGTGCCAGCAGTAGATCACCTCGGGGGTCAAGCTCCTACAATGAGCAGTTCTTC
>TRBV29-1|TRBJ1-2|.|.
CSVEWSYGYTF
TGCAGCGTTGAATGGAGTTATGGCTACACCTTC
>TRBV7-6|TRBJ2-1|.|.
CASSSKAQGRRDEQFF
TGTGCCAGCAGCTCTAAGGCCCAGGGCAGAAGGGATGAGCAGTTCTTC
>TRBV28|TRBJ2-7|.|many
CASSSYHWEAGPYEQYF
TGTGCCAGCAGTTCCTATCACTGGGAGGCAGGACCCTACGAGCAGTACTTC
>TRBV28|TRBJ1-2|TRBD1|.
CASSQTGGNYGYTF
TGTGCCAGCAGTCAGACAGGGGGAAACTATGGCTACACCTTC
>TRBV6-5|TRBJ1-1|.|.
CASSSSSRFTEAFF
TGTGCCAGCAGTTCCTCAAGTCGGTTCACTGAAGCTTTCTTT
>TRBV25-1|TRBJ2-3|.|.
CASKAGLDTQYF
TGTGCCAGCAAGGCGGGGCTAGATACGCAGTATTTT
>TRBV4-1|TRBJ2-3|TRBD1|.
CASSHADRGSTDTQYF
TGCGCCAGCAGCCACGCCGACAGGGGCAGCACAGATACGCAGTATTTT
>TRBV6-5|TRBJ2-5|TRBD1|.
CASSYGDRETQYF
TGTGCCAGCAGTTACGGGGACAGGGAGACCCAGTACTTC
>TRBV28|TRBJ2-7|TRBD1|.
CASSFTGGNNYEQYF
TGTGCCAGCAGTTTTACAGGGGGCAACAACTACGAGCAGTACTTC
>TRBV7-8|TRBJ2-3|TRBD2|.
CASSPQRGTYFYF
TGTGCCAGCAGCCCCCAGCGGGGGACTTACTTTTATTTT
>TRBV2|TRBJ1-2|TRBD1|.
CASSPRQGPSGYTF
TGTGCCAGCAGTCCCCGACAGGGCCCCTCTGGCTACACCTTC
>TRBV5-1|TRBJ1-6|TRBD1|.
CASSLGDRDNSPLHF
TGCGCCAGCAGCTTGGGAGACAGGGACAATTCACCCCTCCACTTT
>TRBV7-2|TRBJ2-7|.|.
CASSLESLRLRSYEQYF
TGTGCCAGCAGCTTAGAAAGTTTGAGGTTAAGGAGCTACGAGCAGTACTTC
>TRBV28|TRBJ2-7|.|.
CASSLPGQGGYEQYF
TGTGCCAGCAGTTTACCCGGACAGGGAGGGTACGAGCAGTACTTC
>TRBV2|TRBJ2-5|.|.
CASSGEREQETQYF
TGTGCCAGCAGTGGGGAAAGGGAGCAAGAGACCCAGTACTTC
>TRBV11-3|TRBJ1-3|.|.
CASSLDGGLESGNTIYF
TGTGCCAGCAGCTTAGACGGCGGGTTGGAGTCTGGAAACACCATATATTTT
>TRBV30|TRBJ2-7|TRBD1|.
CAWSDRGVGHEQYF
TGTGCCTGGAGCGACAGGGGGGTGGGCCACGAGCAGTACTTC
>TRBV2|TRBJ1-6|TRBD1|.
CASRDTGVSPLHF
TGTGCCAGCAGGGATACAGGGGTTTCACCCCTCCACTTT
>TRBV7-2|TRBJ2-3|.|.
CASSLESERTDTQYF
TGTGCCAGCAGCTTAGAGAGCGAGCGGACAGATACGCAGTATTTT
>TRBV6-1|TRBJ1-1|.|.
CASSESRNTEAFF
TGTGCCAGCAGTGAAAGCCGGAACACTGAAGCTTTCTTT